In its sample, the clone carrying this TCR beta chain was seen once. Under the authors' procedure: Counts of nucleated cells, estimated from reference gene primer amplification, were obtained. Clones were read by immunoSEQ multiplex PCR, and TCRdb kept only the in-frame ones, dropping some. The DNA was the basis for D and trimming; V, J and clone size are from that table. The sample yields roughly 250,000 clones, roughly 81% seen once. This entry belongs to a study of blood T cell repertoires in COVID-19. Study-wide background: Material from acute and convalescent COVID-19 was sourced from the United States, Italy and Spain. T cells, B-cell-depleted T cells, or PBMCs provided the cDNA or gDNA that served as material.

This CDR3 spans 14 amino acids. Germline trimming cut 2 bases from V and 6 bases from J; bases unmatched to any gene: 4. The germline V gene has CDR1 LNHNV and CDR2 YYDKDF (reference sequence). Input material: peripheral blood. This receptor was taken from a man aged 45-60 years with acute or convalescent COVID-19. The J gene is TRBJ2-7, the V gene TRBV15, with 10 bases fitting TRBD1. The CDR3, as DNA: TGTGCCACCAGCAGAAGACAGGGGGCAGGCGAGCAGTACTTC. This sequence encodes CATSRRQGAGEQYF. Together with reference TRBV15 and TRBJ2-7, the CDR3 gives the full variable domain: DAMVIQNPRYQVTQFGKPVTLSCSQTLNHNVMYWYQQKSSQAPKLLFHYYDKDFNNEADTPDNFQSRRPNTSFCFLDIRSPGLGDTAMYLCATSRRQGAGEQYFGPGTRLTVT.